This T cell receptor (beta chain) derives from a study of blood T cell repertoires in COVID-19. As originally analysed: From reference gene primer amplification, estimates of nucleated cell counts were derived. Libraries were prepared by immunoSEQ multiplex PCR; TCRdb keeps only in-frame clonotypes and omits some of them. That table supplies the V and J calls and clone size; D and trimming were determined from the DNA. The sample yields fewer than 300,000 clones, approximately 85% seen once. Patients in Seattle were enrolled during active infection, then followed longitudinally. The CDR3 has 13 amino acids. Germline V gene sequence: CDR1 LGHDT, CDR2 YNNKEL (reference sequence). V lost 6 bases to trimming and J lost 8 bases; unmatched junction nucleotides: 4.

The clonotype was recovered from a human donor with COVID-19, enrolled during active disease. The donor label of this sample is uncertain. The chain is built from TRBV3-1 (or the pseudogene TRBV3-2) and TRBJ2-1, with TRBD2 matching 10 bases. Sequenced sample: peripheral blood. The CDR3 is CASRLAGRYEQFF. The CDR3 DNA follows: TGTGCCAGCAGACTAGCGGGAAGGTATGAGCAGTTCTTC.